A single sample gave rise to the 3 T cell receptor beta chains below, sequenced in a study of blood T cell repertoires in COVID-19. Assay used: immunoSEQ multiplex PCR; TCRdb lists only in-frame clones, some missing. The repertoire holds roughly 150,000 clones, with approximately 91% as singletons. The sample comprised peripheral blood. All receptors derive from a man between 18 and 35 years old with COVID-19, enrolled during active disease.

This chain uses TRBV2 with TRBJ1-2; D gene ambiguous. The V end was cut by 4 bases, the J end by 8 bases, with 17 bases between. This CDR3 is 14 amino acids long. The germline V gene encodes CDR1 SNHLY and CDR2 FYNNEI. CDR3 sequence reads: CASSGEWGEWGYTF. The CDR3, as DNA: TGTGCCAGCAGTGGAGAATGGGGAGAGTGGGGCTACACCTTC.

The chain employs TRBV7-9 and TRBJ2-1; 9 bases line up with TRBD2. The CDR3 loop spans 15 amino acids. V shed 6 bases and J 7 bases; nucleotides not matched to a gene: 10. Germline CDR1 and CDR2: SEHNR and FQNEAQ (reference sequence). CDR3 DNA: TGTGCCAGCAGACTAGGGGCTAGCGGGAAAAATGAGCAGTTCTTC. This sequence encodes CASRLGASGKNEQFF.

The chain is built from TRBV7-2 and TRBJ1-2, with D tentatively TRBD1 (5 bases). The V gene's germline CDR1 is SGHTA and CDR2 FQGNSA. V lost 6 bases and J lost 1, with 18 bases in between. The CDR3 covers 16 residues. In DNA, the CDR3 is TGTGCCAGCAGATTGCAAATCCTAGGGGTTAACTATGGCTACACCTTC. It yields the protein CASRLQILGVNYGYTF.